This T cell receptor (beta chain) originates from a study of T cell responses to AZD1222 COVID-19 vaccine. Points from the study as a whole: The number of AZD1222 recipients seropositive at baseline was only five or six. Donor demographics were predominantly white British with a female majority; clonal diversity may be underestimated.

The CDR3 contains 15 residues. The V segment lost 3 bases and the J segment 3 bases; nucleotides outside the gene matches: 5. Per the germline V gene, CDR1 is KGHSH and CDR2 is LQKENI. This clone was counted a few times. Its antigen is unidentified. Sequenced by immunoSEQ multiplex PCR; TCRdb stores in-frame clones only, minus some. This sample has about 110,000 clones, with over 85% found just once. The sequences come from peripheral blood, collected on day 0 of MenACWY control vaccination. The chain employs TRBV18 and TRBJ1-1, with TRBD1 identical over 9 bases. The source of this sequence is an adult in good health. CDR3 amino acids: CASSPRDRVDTEAFF. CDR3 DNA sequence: TGTGCCAGCTCACCCCGGGACAGGGTGGACACTGAAGCTTTCTTT.